This TCR beta chain stems from a study of Graves' ophthalmopathy and Graves' hyperthyroidism. In the study overall: Peripheral blood sampling preceded any treatment and occurred at initial diagnosis.

Amplification targeted the TCR beta CDR3 regions, with RNA transcripts as the source material. The library came from an HTBI-primed first-round RT-PCR and a second-round multiplex PCR. From the multiplex PCR reads, TCRdb called clonotypes with MiXCR, one entry per CDR3 protein. The sample contains about 620,000 distinct CDR3 sequences, around a fifth of which appear only once. CDR3 size: 13 residues. Trimming took 6 bases from V and 8 from J, leaving 16 bases between them. This clonotype was detected ten times or more. Antigen: not known. Points from the study as a whole: At approximately 70% sensitivity and 72% to 75% specificity, the model predicted progression of the ophthalmopathy.

This sequence was found in a woman aged 18-29 years with stable Graves' hyperthyroidism. Some clones in this sample may be carry-over from other donors' samples. Material: peripheral blood. The gene calls are TRBV12-3 or TRBV12-4 and TRBJ1-2, with D maybe TRBD1 (6 bases). CDR3 DNA: TGTGCCAGCAGCCGTCGGGGGGCTGGGGGCTACACCTTC. Its protein product is CASSRRGAGGYTF.